The 2 T cell receptor beta chains below come from one sample, sequenced in a study of blood T cell repertoires in COVID-19 (TCRdb year 2020). Library prep was done by the immunoSEQ multiplex PCR assay. In TCRdb, the immuneACCESS table is reduced to in-frame sequences with V and J assigned. These tables do not hold every clone; where another copy was compared, an unresolved V gene accounts for under half, and the others remain unexplained. The sample table records 310,000 or so clones; roughly 86% of these occur just once. Around 9.3% of the sample lies in the top ten. What was sequenced was PBMCs or T cells enriched from blood (not recorded which). Source of these receptors: a woman younger than 35 who had recovered from COVID-19.

In its sample, this clone was seen a few times. V gene TRBV11-2 combines with J gene TRBJ2-7; possible D gene TRBD1, 5 bases. V lost 2 bases and J 3 bases, leaving 8 bases between the germline ends. CDR3 length: 13 residues. The germline V gene has CDR1 SGHAT and CDR2 FQNNGV. The CDR3 DNA reads TGTGCCAGCAGCTTATCAGGGATCTACGAGCAGTACTTC. Its translation: CASSLSGIYEQYF.

This clone was seen a single time. The chain combines TRBV7-2 with TRBJ2-2, with D perhaps matching TRBD1 (6 bases). Germline V gene lookup returns CDR1 SGHTA and CDR2 FQGNSA. V lost 0 bases, J lost 8 bases, and 25 bases lay in between. This CDR3 contains 19 residues. CDR3 residues: CASSLAPGQFGAVGGELFF. The CDR3 bases are TGTGCCAGCAGCTTAGCGCCCGGACAGTTCGGAGCAGTGGGGGGGGAGCTGTTTTTT.